The rows below give T cell receptor beta chains drawn from one sample of a study of OX40 agonist ivuxolimab in advanced cancers. Only in-frame clones appear in the TCRdb table, and some are missing; sequencing was by immunoSEQ multiplex PCR. The sample carries fewer than 85,000 clones, over 80% recorded once. The input for sequencing was CD4+ or CD8+ T cells sorted from blood, taken in a trial of the OX40 agonist ivuxolimab. All receptors come from an adult with an advanced solid tumor such as melanoma, head and neck, liver or kidney cancer. The CDR3 runs from the conserved cysteine through the conserved F or W. Each record gives: V gene, D gene, clone size, J gene, CDR3 protein, CDR3 DNA. A D gene is named only where the DNA matches it firmly. Where a row states a size, it is once, few, many or the class of an expanded clone; other rows omit it.

V gene: TRBV6-6; D gene: TRBD1; clone size: .; J gene: TRBJ2-5; CDR3 protein: CASSYSTDRVETQYF; CDR3 DNA: TGTGCCAGCAGTTACTCCACGGACAGGGTTGAGACCCAGTACTTC
V gene: TRBV7-3; D gene: .; clone size: .; J gene: TRBJ2-3; CDR3 protein: CASSLNRDHSTDTQYF; CDR3 DNA: TGTGCCAGCAGCTTGAACCGGGACCATAGCACAGATACGCAGTATTTT
V gene: TRBV9; D gene: TRBD1; clone size: once; J gene: TRBJ1-5; CDR3 protein: CASSPGTDNQPQHF; CDR3 DNA: TGTGCCAGCAGCCCTGGGACAGACAATCAGCCCCAGCATTTT
V gene: TRBV7-2; D gene: .; clone size: few; J gene: TRBJ2-1; CDR3 protein: CASSLVGRGVNEQFF; CDR3 DNA: TGTGCCAGCAGCTTAGTAGGTAGGGGGGTTAATGAGCAGTTCTTC
V gene: TRBV7-2; D gene: TRBD2; clone size: .; J gene: TRBJ2-3; CDR3 protein: CASSSGGTDTQYF; CDR3 DNA: TGTGCCAGCAGTTCGGGGGGAACAGATACGCAGTATTTT
V gene: TRBV10-3; D gene: TRBD1; clone size: .; J gene: TRBJ1-2; CDR3 protein: CAITQPGQRYGYTF; CDR3 DNA: TGTGCCATCACCCAGCCGGGACAGCGATATGGCTACACCTTC
V gene: TRBV10-2; D gene: .; clone size: .; J gene: TRBJ1-1; CDR3 protein: CASTQWGMDEAFF; CDR3 DNA: TGCGCCAGCACCCAGTGGGGGATGGATGAAGCTTTCTTT
V gene: TRBV4-3; D gene: .; clone size: .; J gene: TRBJ2-6; CDR3 protein: CASSQETRASGANVLTF; CDR3 DNA: TGCGCCAGCAGCCAAGAAACCAGGGCCTCTGGGGCCAACGTCCTGACTTTC
V gene: TRBV10-2; D gene: TRBD1; clone size: .; J gene: TRBJ1-1; CDR3 protein: CASRRTGGLLNTEAFF; CDR3 DNA: TGCGCCAGCAGAAGGACAGGGGGCTTACTAAACACTGAAGCTTTCTTT
V gene: TRBV5-8; D gene: .; clone size: .; J gene: TRBJ2-7; CDR3 protein: CASSLYNDRYEQYF; CDR3 DNA: TGTGCCAGCAGCTTGTACAACGACCGCTACGAGCAGTACTTC
V gene: TRBV19; D gene: .; clone size: .; J gene: TRBJ2-5; CDR3 protein: CASSIDRGETQYF; CDR3 DNA: TGTGCCAGTAGTATAGACAGGGGAGAGACCCAGTACTTC
V gene: TRBV4-1; D gene: .; clone size: few; J gene: TRBJ1-5; CDR3 protein: CASSAQANQPQHF; CDR3 DNA: TGCGCCAGCAGCGCTCAGGCGAATCAGCCCCAGCATTTT
V gene: TRBV9; D gene: TRBD1; clone size: .; J gene: TRBJ2-7; CDR3 protein: CASSIAPGQGIYEQYF; CDR3 DNA: TGTGCCAGCAGCATAGCGCCGGGACAGGGTATATACGAGCAGTACTTC
V gene: TRBV20-1; D gene: .; clone size: .; J gene: TRBJ1-1; CDR3 protein: CSGGINTEAFF; CDR3 DNA: TGCAGTGGGGGAATAAACACTGAAGCTTTCTTT
V gene: TRBV27; D gene: .; clone size: .; J gene: TRBJ1-4; CDR3 protein: CASRKNPTGFANEKLFF; CDR3 DNA: TGTGCCAGCAGAAAAAACCCCACAGGGTTTGCTAATGAAAAACTGTTTTTT
V gene: TRBV7-2; D gene: TRBD2; clone size: .; J gene: TRBJ2-3; CDR3 protein: CASSSRLAGGASTDTQYF; CDR3 DNA: TGTGCCAGCAGCTCCCGACTAGCGGGGGGTGCTAGCACAGATACGCAGTATTTT
V gene: TRBV7-9; D gene: .; clone size: .; J gene: TRBJ1-5; CDR3 protein: CASSTDYSNQPQHF; CDR3 DNA: TGTGCCAGCAGCACAGATTATAGCAATCAGCCCCAGCATTTT
V gene: TRBV20-1; D gene: .; clone size: .; J gene: TRBJ2-3; CDR3 protein: CSAMRADTQYF; CDR3 DNA: TGCAGTGCTATGCGAGCAGATACGCAGTATTTT
V gene: TRBV2; D gene: .; clone size: once; J gene: TRBJ2-5; CDR3 protein: CASRKRPQETQYF; CDR3 DNA: TGTGCCAGCAGGAAGCGGCCCCAAGAGACCCAGTACTTC
V gene: TRBV7-2; D gene: TRBD2; clone size: .; J gene: TRBJ2-5; CDR3 protein: CASSLALAGGQETQYF; CDR3 DNA: TGTGCCAGCAGCTTAGCCCTAGCGGGGGGACAAGAGACCCAGTACTTC
V gene: TRBV19; D gene: .; clone size: .; J gene: TRBJ1-1; CDR3 protein: CASRQAPAGNTEAFF; CDR3 DNA: TGTGCCAGCCGACAGGCACCAGCGGGGAACACTGAAGCTTTCTTT
V gene: TRBV7-6; D gene: .; clone size: .; J gene: TRBJ2-2; CDR3 protein: CASSFIGGYTGELFF; CDR3 DNA: TGTGCCAGCAGCTTCATCGGGGGATACACCGGGGAGCTGTTTTTT
V gene: TRBV27; D gene: .; clone size: .; J gene: TRBJ2-2; CDR3 protein: CASSLMASVTGELFF; CDR3 DNA: TGTGCCAGCAGTTTAATGGCTAGCGTCACCGGGGAGCTGTTTTTT
V gene: TRBV6-4; D gene: .; clone size: once; J gene: TRBJ1-6; CDR3 protein: CASSPIGGGADHNSPLHF; CDR3 DNA: TGTGCCAGCAGTCCTATCGGCGGGGGGGCAGACCATAATTCACCCCTCCACTTT
V gene: TRBV5-6; D gene: .; clone size: .; J gene: TRBJ1-5; CDR3 protein: CASTSGAAIQPQHF; CDR3 DNA: TGTGCCAGCACCTCCGGGGCCGCGATTCAGCCCCAGCATTTT
V gene: TRBV27; D gene: .; clone size: once; J gene: TRBJ1-1; CDR3 protein: CASSFNDEGHTEAFF; CDR3 DNA: TGTGCCAGCAGTTTTAATGACGAGGGGCACACTGAAGCTTTCTTT
V gene: TRBV7-3; D gene: .; clone size: few; J gene: TRBJ1-1; CDR3 protein: CASSLRLNTEAFF; CDR3 DNA: TGTGCCAGCAGCTTAAGGCTGAACACTGAAGCTTTCTTT
V gene: TRBV5-3; D gene: .; clone size: .; J gene: TRBJ1-2; CDR3 protein: CARSLDSLGDYGYTF; CDR3 DNA: TGTGCCAGAAGCTTGGACAGCCTCGGAGACTATGGCTACACCTTC
V gene: TRBV29-1; D gene: .; clone size: .; J gene: TRBJ2-2; CDR3 protein: CSGLSNTGELFF; CDR3 DNA: TGCAGCGGCCTATCGAACACCGGGGAGCTGTTTTTT
V gene: TRBV4-3; D gene: .; clone size: .; J gene: TRBJ2-1; CDR3 protein: CASSQGPGLQNEQFF; CDR3 DNA: TGCGCCAGCAGCCAGGGTCCGGGACTTCAGAATGAGCAGTTCTTC
V gene: TRBV7-2; D gene: TRBD2; clone size: .; J gene: TRBJ2-1; CDR3 protein: CASSLDGGIRGEQFF; CDR3 DNA: TGTGCCAGCAGCTTAGACGGGGGGATTAGGGGTGAGCAGTTCTTC
V gene: TRBV27; D gene: TRBD1; clone size: .; J gene: TRBJ2-1; CDR3 protein: CASSLYGTGTFF; CDR3 DNA: TGTGCCAGCAGTTTATATGGGACAGGGACGTTCTTC
V gene: TRBV9; D gene: .; clone size: .; J gene: TRBJ1-4; CDR3 protein: CASSVDARTNEKLFF; CDR3 DNA: TGTGCCAGCAGCGTAGATGCCCGAACTAATGAAAAACTGTTTTTT
V gene: TRBV11-2; D gene: .; clone size: .; J gene: TRBJ2-7; CDR3 protein: CASSFGGGGASYEQYF; CDR3 DNA: TGTGCCAGCAGCTTCGGTGGTGGGGGGGCCTCCTACGAGCAGTACTTC
V gene: TRBV18; D gene: .; clone size: once; J gene: TRBJ1-3; CDR3 protein: CATEGDGNTIYF; CDR3 DNA: TGTGCCACCGAGGGGGATGGAAACACCATATATTTT
V gene: TRBV7-3; D gene: TRBD2; clone size: .; J gene: TRBJ2-3; CDR3 protein: CASGAGGTDTQYF; CDR3 DNA: TGTGCCAGCGGAGCGGGGGGAACAGATACGCAGTATTTT
V gene: TRBV18; D gene: .; clone size: .; J gene: TRBJ2-7; CDR3 protein: CASSPSRTSYEQYF; CDR3 DNA: TGTGCCAGCTCACCATCGCGGACCTCCTACGAGCAGTACTTC
V gene: TRBV6-1; D gene: TRBD2; clone size: .; J gene: TRBJ2-7; CDR3 protein: CASRRGSGGVYEQYF; CDR3 DNA: TGTGCCAGCAGACGGGGTAGCGGGGGAGTCTACGAGCAGTACTTC
V gene: TRBV4-1; D gene: TRBD1; clone size: .; J gene: TRBJ2-7; CDR3 protein: CASSQPGQSLYEQYF; CDR3 DNA: TGCGCCAGCAGCCAGCCGGGACAGAGCCTCTACGAGCAGTACTTC
V gene: TRBV30; D gene: TRBD1; clone size: .; J gene: TRBJ1-1; CDR3 protein: CAYYRGLNTEAFF; CDR3 DNA: TGTGCCTATTACAGGGGCCTCAACACTGAAGCTTTCTTT
V gene: TRBV15; D gene: TRBD1; clone size: .; J gene: TRBJ2-7; CDR3 protein: CATSPTGQGSYEQYF; CDR3 DNA: TGTGCCACCAGCCCGACGGGACAGGGTTCCTACGAGCAGTACTTC
V gene: TRBV6-5; D gene: .; clone size: .; J gene: TRBJ1-1; CDR3 protein: CASRKGLRGPTEAFF; CDR3 DNA: TGTGCCAGCAGGAAAGGGCTTCGTGGGCCCACTGAAGCTTTCTTT